This T cell receptor beta chain was captured by sequencing in a study of blood T cell repertoires in COVID-19. In the original processing: The assay estimated nucleated cells by amplifying reference gene primers. Measured with immunoSEQ multiplex PCR; TCRdb has only the in-frame clones, and not every one. V and J calls and clone size are as listed in that table; D and trimming were resolved from the DNA. Of some 31,000 clones listed, around 90% are singletons. In germline, CDR1 is KGHSH, CDR2 LQKENI. Trimming left V 1 base short and J 8 bases short, with 9 bases between. The CDR3 totals 14 residues. The chain combines TRBV18 with TRBJ1-6; D is unresolved. Input material: peripheral blood. This TCR derives from a man between 65 and 80 years old with active or convalescent COVID-19. Written as DNA, the CDR3 is TGTGCCAGCTCACCACGCCGGGATGATTCACCCCTCCACTTT. Protein: CASSPRRDDSPLHF.